This TCR beta chain comes out of a study of control samples from healthy donors and cancer patients. Clones were sequenced by immunoSEQ multiplex PCR, and TCRdb holds only the in-frame ones, with some missing. The sample lists under 450,000 clones; about 93% were seen once. The length of the CDR3 is 17 residues. V lost 3 bases to trimming and J lost 4 bases, with 22 bases between them. Germline V gives CDR1 SGDLS, CDR2 YYNGEE. This chain links TRBV9 with TRBJ2-5; a possible D gene is TRBD2 (6 bases). Sample: PBMCs. The receptor was isolated from a man aged 35 to 55 with head and neck cancer. Written as DNA, the CDR3 is TGTGCCAGCAGCGCCGGGACCGCCGCGGGGTTGGGAGAGACCCAGTACTTC. The encoded protein is CASSAGTAAGLGETQYF. Variable domain in full (rest from reference TRBV9 and TRBJ2-5): DSGVTQTPKHLITATGQRVTLRCSPRSGDLSVYWYQQSLDQGLQFLIQYYNGEERAKGNILERFSAQQFPDLHSELNLSSLELGDSALYFCASSAGTAAGLGETQYFGPGTRLLVL.